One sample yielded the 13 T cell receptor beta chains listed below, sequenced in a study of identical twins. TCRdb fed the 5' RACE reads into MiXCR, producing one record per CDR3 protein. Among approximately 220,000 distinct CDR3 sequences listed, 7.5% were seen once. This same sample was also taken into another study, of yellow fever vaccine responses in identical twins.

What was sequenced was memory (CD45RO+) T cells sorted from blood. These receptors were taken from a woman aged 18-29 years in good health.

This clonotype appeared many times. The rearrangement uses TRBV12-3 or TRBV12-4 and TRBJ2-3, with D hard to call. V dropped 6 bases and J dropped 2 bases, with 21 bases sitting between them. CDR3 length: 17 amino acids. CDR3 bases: TGTGCCAGCAGCACCTGGACGGAAGCAAGGGTCACAGATACGCAGTATTTT. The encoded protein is CASSTWTEARVTDTQYF.

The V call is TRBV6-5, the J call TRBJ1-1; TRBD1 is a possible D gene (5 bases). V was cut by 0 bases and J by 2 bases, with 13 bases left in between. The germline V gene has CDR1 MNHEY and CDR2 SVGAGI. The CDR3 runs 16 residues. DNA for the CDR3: TGTGCCAGCAGTTACTCTTTGGGGCAGATAAACACTGAAGCTTTCTTT. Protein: CASSYSLGQINTEAFF.

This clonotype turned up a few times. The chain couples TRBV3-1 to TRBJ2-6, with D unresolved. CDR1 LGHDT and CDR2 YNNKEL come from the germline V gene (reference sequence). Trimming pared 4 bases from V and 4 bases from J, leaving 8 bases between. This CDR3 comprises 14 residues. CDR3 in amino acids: CASSLAAGANVLTF. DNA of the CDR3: TGTGCCAGCAGCCTCGCTGCCGGGGCCAACGTCCTGACTTTC.

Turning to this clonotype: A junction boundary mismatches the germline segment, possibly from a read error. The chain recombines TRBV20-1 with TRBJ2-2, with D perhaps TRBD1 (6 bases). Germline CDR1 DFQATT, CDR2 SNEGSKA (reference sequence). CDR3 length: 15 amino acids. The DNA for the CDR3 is TGCAGTGCTAGAGATTCCACTAGGGGGACCGGGCAGCTGTTTTTT. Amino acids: CSARDSTRGTGQLFF.

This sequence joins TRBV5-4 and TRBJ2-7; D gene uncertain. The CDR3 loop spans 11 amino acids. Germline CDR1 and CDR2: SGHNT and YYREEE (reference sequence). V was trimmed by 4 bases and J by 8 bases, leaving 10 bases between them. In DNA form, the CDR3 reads TGTGCCAGCAGCCAAGAGAAGAAGCAGTACTTC. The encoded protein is CASSQEKKQYF.

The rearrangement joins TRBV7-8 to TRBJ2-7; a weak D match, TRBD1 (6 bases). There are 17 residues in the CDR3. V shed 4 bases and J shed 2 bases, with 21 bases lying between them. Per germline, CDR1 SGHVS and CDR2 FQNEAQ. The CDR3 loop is CASSSPRGQTGTYEQYF. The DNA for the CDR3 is TGTGCCAGCAGCTCACCCCGGGGTCAAACAGGGACCTACGAGCAGTACTTC.

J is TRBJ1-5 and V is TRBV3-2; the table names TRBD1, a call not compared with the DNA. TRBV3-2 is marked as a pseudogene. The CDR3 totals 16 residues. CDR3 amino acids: CARGPVAGTPNQPQHF. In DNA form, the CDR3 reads TGTGCCAGGGGCCCTGTAGCCGGGACACCAAATCAGCCCCAGCATTTT.

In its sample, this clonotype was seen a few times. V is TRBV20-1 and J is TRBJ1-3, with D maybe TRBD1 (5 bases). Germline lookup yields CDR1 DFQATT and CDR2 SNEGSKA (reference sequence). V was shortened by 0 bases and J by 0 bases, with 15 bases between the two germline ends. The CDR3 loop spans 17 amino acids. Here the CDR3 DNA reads TGCAGTGCTAGAGATCTTGGCGGGGCCAGCTCTGGAAACACCATATATTTT. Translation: CSARDLGGASSGNTIYF.

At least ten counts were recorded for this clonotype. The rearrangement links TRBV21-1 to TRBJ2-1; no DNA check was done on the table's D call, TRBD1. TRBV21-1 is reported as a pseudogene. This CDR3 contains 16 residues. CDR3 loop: CASSNYRGRVNNEQFF. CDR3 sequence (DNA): TGTGCCAGCAGCAATTACAGGGGGCGCGTCAACAATGAGCAGTTCTTC.

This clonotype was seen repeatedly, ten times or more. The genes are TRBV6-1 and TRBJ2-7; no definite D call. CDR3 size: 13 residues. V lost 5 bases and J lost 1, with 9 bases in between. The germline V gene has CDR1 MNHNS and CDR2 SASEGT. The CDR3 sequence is CASSPWDSYEQYF. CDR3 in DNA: TGTGCCAGCAGTCCCTGGGATTCCTACGAGCAGTACTTC.

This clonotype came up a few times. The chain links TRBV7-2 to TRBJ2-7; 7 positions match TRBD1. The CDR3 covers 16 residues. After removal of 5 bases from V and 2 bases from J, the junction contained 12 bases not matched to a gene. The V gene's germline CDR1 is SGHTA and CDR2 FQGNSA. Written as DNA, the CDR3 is TGTGCCAGCAGCCCCCCGGCCGGGACAGTAACCTACGAGCAGTACTTC. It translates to CASSPPAGTVTYEQYF.

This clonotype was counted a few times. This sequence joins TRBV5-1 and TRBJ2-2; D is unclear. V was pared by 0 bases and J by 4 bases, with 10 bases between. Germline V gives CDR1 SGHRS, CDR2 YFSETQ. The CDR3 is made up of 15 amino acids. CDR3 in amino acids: CASSLAVLGTGELFF. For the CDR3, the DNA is TGCGCCAGCAGCTTGGCCGTTTTGGGCACCGGGGAGCTGTTTTTT. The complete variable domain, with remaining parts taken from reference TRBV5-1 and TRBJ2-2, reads KAGVTQTPRYLIKTRGQQVTLSCSPISGHRSVSWYQQTPGQGLQFLFEYFSETQRNKGNFPGRFSGRQFSNSRSEMNVSTLELGDSALYLCASSLAVLGTGELFFGEGSRLTVL.

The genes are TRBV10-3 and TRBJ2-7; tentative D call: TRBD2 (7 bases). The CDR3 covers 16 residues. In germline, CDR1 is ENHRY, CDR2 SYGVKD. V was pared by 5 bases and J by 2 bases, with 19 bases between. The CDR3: CAISPRGGTATYEQYF. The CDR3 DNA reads TGTGCCATCAGTCCCAGGGGAGGGACGGCTACCTACGAGCAGTACTTC.